This entry features one TCR beta chain sequence. The libraries were made with immunoSEQ v3. The assay was immunoSEQ multiplex PCR, and TCRdb's table has in-frame clones only and misses some. The table has around 59,000 clones, 69% seen once; the top ten hold roughly 7.2%. Trimming took off 5 bases at V and 8 bases at J, with 21 bases between the two ends. The V gene's germline CDR1 is MNHNY and CDR2 SVGAGI (reference sequence). The length of the CDR3 is 15 residues. Time point denoted: pre-treatment sample, taken before nivolumab and TIL therapy. This sample was taken from a study of TIL therapy for anti-PD-1-resistant metastatic lung cancer. Study-wide context: Tumor harvest preceded PD-1/PD-L1 blockade, followed by nivolumab treatment. Median patient age was about 50, ranging roughly 38-75 years.

The input for sequencing was blood, taken at baseline. This chain joins TRBV6-6 and TRBJ1-2; D is uncertain. The clonotype was recovered from a person aged 25-85 years with non-small cell lung cancer. CDR3 nucleotides: TGTGCCAGCAGTACCCAGCCCCCCATGGTGAGGGGCTACACCTTC. Translation gives CASSTQPPMVRGYTF.